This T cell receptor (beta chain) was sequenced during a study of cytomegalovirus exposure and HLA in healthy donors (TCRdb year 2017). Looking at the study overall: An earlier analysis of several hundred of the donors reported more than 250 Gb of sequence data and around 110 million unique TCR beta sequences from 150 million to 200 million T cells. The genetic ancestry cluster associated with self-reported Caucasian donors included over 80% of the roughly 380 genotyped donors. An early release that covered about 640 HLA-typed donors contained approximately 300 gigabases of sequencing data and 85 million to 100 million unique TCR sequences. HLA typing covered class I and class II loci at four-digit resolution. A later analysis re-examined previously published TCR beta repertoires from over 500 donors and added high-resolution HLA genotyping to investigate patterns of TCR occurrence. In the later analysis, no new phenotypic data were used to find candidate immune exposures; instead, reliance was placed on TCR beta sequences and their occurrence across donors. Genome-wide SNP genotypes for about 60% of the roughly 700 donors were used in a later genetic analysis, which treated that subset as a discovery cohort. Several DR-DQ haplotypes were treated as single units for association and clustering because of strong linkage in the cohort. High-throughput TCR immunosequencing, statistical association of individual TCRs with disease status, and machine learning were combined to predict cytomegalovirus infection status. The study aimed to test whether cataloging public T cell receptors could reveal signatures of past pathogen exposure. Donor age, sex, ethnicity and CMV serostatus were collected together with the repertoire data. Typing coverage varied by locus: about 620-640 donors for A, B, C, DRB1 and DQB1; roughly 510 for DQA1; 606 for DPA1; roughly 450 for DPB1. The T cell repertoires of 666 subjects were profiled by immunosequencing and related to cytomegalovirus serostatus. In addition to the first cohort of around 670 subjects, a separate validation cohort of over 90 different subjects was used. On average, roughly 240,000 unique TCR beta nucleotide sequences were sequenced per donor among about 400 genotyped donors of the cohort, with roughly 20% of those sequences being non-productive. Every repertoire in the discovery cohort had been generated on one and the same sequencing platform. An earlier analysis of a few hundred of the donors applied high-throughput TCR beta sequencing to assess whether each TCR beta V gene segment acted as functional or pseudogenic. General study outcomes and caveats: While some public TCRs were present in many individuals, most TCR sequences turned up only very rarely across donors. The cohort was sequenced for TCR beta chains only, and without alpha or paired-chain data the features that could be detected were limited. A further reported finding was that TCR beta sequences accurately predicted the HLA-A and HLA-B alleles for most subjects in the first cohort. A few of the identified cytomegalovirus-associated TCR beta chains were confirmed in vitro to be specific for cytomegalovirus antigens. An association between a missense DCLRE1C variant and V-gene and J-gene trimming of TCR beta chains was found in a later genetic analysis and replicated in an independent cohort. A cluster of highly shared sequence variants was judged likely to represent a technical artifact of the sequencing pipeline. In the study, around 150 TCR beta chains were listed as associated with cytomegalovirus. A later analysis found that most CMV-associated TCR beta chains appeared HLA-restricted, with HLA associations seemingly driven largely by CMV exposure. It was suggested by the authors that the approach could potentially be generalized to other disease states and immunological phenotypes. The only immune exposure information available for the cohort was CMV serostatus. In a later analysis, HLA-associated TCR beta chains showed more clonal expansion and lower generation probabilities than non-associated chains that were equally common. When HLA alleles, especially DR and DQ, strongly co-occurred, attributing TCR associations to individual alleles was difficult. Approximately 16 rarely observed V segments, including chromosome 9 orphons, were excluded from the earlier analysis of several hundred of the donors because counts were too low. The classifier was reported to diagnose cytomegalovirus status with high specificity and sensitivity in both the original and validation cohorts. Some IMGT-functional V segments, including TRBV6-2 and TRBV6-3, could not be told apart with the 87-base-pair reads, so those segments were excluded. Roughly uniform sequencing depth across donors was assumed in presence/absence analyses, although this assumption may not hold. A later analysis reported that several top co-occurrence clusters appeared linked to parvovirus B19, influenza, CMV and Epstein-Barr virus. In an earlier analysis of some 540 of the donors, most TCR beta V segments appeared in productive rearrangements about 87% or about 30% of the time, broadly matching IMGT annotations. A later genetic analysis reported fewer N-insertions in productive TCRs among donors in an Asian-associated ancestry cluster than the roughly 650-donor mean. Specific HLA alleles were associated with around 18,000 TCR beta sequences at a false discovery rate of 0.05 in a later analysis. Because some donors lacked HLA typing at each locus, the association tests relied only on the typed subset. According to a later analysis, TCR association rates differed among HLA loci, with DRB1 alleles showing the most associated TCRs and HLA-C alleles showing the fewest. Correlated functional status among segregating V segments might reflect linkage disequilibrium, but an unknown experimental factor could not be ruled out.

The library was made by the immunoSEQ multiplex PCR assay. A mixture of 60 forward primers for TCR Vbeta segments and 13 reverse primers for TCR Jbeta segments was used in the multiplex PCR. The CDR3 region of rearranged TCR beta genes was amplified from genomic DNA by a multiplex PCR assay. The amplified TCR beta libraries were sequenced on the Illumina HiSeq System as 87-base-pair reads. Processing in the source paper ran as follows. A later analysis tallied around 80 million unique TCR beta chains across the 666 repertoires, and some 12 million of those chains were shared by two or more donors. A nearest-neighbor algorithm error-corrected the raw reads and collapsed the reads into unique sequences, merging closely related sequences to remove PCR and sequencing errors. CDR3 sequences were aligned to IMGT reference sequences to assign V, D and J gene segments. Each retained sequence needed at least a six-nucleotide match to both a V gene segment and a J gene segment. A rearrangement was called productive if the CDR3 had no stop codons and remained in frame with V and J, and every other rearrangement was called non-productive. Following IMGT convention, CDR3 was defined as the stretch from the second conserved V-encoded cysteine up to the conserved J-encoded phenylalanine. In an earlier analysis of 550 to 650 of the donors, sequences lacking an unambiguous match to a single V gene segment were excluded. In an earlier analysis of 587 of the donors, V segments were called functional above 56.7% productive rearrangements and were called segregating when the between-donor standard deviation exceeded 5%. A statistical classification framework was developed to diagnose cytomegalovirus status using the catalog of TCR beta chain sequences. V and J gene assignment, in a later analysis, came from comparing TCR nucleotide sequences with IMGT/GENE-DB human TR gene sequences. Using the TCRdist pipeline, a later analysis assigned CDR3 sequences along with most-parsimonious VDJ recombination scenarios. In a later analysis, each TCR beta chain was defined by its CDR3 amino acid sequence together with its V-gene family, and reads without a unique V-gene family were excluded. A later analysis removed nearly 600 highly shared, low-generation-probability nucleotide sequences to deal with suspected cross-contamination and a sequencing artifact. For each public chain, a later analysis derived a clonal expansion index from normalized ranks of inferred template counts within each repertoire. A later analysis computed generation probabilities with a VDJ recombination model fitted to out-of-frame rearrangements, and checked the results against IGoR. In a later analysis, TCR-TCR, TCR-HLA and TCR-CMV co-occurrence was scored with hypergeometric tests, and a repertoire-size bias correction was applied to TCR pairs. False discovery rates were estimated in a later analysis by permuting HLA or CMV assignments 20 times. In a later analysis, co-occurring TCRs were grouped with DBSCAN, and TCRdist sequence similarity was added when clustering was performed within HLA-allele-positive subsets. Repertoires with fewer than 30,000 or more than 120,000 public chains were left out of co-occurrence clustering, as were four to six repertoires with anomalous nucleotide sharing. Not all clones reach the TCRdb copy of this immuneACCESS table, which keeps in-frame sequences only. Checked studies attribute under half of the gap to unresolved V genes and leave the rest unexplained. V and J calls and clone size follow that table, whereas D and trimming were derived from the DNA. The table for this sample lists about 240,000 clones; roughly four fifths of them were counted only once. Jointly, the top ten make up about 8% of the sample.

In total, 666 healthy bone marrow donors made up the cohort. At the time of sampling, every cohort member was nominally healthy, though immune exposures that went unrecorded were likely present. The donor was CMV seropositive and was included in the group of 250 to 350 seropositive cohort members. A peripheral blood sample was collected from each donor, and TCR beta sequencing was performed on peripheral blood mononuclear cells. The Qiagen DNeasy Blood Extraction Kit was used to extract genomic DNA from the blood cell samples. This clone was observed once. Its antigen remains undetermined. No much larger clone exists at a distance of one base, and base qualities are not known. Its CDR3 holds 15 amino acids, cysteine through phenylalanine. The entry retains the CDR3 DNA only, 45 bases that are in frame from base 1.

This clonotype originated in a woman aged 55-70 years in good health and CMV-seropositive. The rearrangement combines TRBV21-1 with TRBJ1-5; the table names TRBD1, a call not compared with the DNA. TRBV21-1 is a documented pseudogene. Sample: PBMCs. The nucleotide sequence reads TGTGCCAGCAGCAGTAGGACAGGATACAATCAGCCCCAGCATTTT. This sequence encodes CASSSRTGYNQPQHF.